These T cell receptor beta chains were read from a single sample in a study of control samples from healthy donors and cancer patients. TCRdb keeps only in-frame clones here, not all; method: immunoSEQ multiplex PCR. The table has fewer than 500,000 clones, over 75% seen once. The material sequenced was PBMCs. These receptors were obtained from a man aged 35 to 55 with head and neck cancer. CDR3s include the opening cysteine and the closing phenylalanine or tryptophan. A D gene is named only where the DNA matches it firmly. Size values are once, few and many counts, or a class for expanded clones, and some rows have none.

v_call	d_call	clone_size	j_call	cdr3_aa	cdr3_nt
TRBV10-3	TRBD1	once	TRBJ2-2	CAIRAGGRTGELFF	TGTGCCATCAGGGCAGGGGGCCGCACCGGGGAGCTGTTTTTT
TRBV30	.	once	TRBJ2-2	CAWESSGAVTGELFF	TGTGCCTGGGAAAGCTCGGGGGCGGTCACCGGGGAGCTGTTTTTT
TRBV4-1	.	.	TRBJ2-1	CASTLMGQGTYNEQFF	TGCGCCAGCACCCTAATGGGGCAGGGCACCTACAATGAGCAGTTCTTC
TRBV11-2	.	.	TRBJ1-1	CASSAQRAAFF	TGTGCCAGCAGCGCCCAGCGAGCAGCTTTCTTT
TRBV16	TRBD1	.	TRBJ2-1	CASSQSVGTVYNEQFF	TGTGCCAGCAGCCAATCCGTTGGGACAGTCTACAATGAGCAGTTCTTC
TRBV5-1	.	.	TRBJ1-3	CASSLEAAGSSGNTIYF	TGCGCCAGCAGCTTGGAGGCGGCAGGGTCATCTGGAAACACCATATATTTT
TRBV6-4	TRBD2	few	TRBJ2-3	CASSVNGGAPDTQYF	TGTGCCAGCAGTGTAAACGGGGGGGCCCCAGATACGCAGTATTTT
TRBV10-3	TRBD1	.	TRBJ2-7	CAISESGAGGYEQYF	TGTGCCATCAGTGAGTCGGGAGCAGGGGGCTACGAGCAGTACTTC
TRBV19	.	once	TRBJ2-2	CASSIFGTANTGELFF	TGTGCCAGTAGTATATTCGGGACCGCGAACACCGGGGAGCTGTTTTTT
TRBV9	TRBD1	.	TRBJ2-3	CASCGRADRGTDTQYF	TGTGCCAGCTGCGGAAGGGCTGACAGGGGCACAGATACGCAGTATTTT
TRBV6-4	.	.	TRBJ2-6	CASSDSRGPGANVLTF	TGTGCCAGCAGTGACTCCAGGGGTCCTGGGGCCAACGTCCTGACTTTC
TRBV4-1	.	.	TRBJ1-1	CASSPVGRELYTEAFF	TGCGCCAGCAGCCCGGTCGGCAGAGAATTGTACACTGAAGCTTTCTTT
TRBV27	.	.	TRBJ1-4	CASSPRVVEKLFF	TGTGCCAGCAGTCCAAGGGTTGTTGAAAAACTGTTTTTT
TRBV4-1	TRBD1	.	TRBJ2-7	CASRSQAQGVYEQYF	TGCGCCAGCAGAAGCCAAGCACAGGGGGTATACGAGCAGTACTTC
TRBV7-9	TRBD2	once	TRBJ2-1	CASRHRGLADYNEQFF	TGTGCCAGCAGACACCGAGGGCTAGCGGACTACAATGAGCAGTTCTTC
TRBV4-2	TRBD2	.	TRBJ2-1	CASSQAIAGERNEQFF	TGTGCCAGCAGCCAAGCTATAGCGGGAGAAAGAAATGAGCAGTTCTTC
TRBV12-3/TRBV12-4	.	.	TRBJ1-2	CASTSGGAGYTF	TGTGCCAGCACCTCCGGAGGGGCTGGCTACACCTTC
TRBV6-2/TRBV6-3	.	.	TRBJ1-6	CASSPRTLGNSPLHF	TGTGCCAGCAGCCCCCGAACCCTTGGGAATTCACCCCTCCACTTT
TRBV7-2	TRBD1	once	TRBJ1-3	CASSLAGRQGRALGNTIYF	TGTGCCAGCAGCTTAGCGGGAAGACAGGGGCGAGCTCTTGGAAACACCATATATTTT
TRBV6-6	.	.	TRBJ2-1	CASSYTNEQFF	TGTGCCAGCAGTTATACTAATGAGCAGTTCTTC
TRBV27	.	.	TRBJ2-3	CASSLSQGHTQYF	TGTGCCAGCAGTTTATCGCAGGGACATACGCAGTATTTT
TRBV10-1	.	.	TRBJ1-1	CASSHGMNTEAFF	TGCGCCAGCAGCCACGGAATGAACACTGAAGCTTTCTTT
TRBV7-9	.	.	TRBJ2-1	CASSPEGVQRWQFF	TGTGCCAGCAGCCCAGAAGGTGTTCAAAGGTGGCAGTTCTTC
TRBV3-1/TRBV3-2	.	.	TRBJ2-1	CASSQGALVKGRDEQFF	TGTGCCAGCAGCCAAGGCGCACTAGTAAAAGGCAGAGATGAGCAGTTCTTC
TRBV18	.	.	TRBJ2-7	CASSPTAYEQYF	TGTGCCAGCTCACCGACAGCCTACGAGCAGTACTTC
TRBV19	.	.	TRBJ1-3	CASRTGISGNTIYF	TGTGCCAGTAGGACAGGAATCTCTGGAAACACCATATATTTT
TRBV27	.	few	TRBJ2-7	CASSKGVNEQYF	TGTGCCAGCAGTAAAGGAGTTAACGAGCAGTACTTC
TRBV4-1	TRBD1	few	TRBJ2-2	CASRSQGLNTGELFF	TGCGCCAGCAGGTCACAGGGGCTTAACACCGGGGAGCTGTTTTTT
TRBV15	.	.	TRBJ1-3	CATSTTLLGLTGNTIYF	TGTGCCACCAGCACAACGCTATTGGGGTTGACTGGAAACACCATATATTTT
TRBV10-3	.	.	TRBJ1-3	CAISDYLMGPSSGNTIYF	TGTGCCATCAGTGACTACCTGATGGGTCCTAGCTCTGGAAACACCATATATTTT
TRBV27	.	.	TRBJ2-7	CASSFGYEQYF	TGTGCCAGCAGTTTTGGTTACGAGCAGTACTTC
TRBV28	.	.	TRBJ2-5	CASSLAKQTQYF	TGTGCCAGCAGTTTGGCAAAACAGACCCAGTACTTC
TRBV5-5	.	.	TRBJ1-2	CASSLDGHLNYGYTF	TGTGCCAGCAGCTTGGATGGACACCTTAACTATGGCTACACCTTC
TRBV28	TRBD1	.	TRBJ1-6	CASTTGTGASPLHF	TGTGCCAGCACTACCGGGACAGGGGCTTCACCCCTCCACTTT
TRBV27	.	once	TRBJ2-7	CASSFVGSTNPYEQYF	TGTGCCAGCAGTTTTGTCGGCTCGACGAACCCCTACGAGCAGTACTTC
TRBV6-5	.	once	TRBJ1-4	CASSYRDKEKLFF	TGTGCCAGCAGTTACCGGGACAAAGAAAAACTGTTTTTT
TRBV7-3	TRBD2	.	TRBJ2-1	CASSLSPLAGYNEQFF	TGTGCCAGCAGCTTAAGCCCACTAGCGGGCTACAATGAGCAGTTCTTC
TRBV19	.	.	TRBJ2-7	CASSPRNMRFYEQYF	TGTGCCAGTAGTCCCCGGAATATGAGATTCTACGAGCAGTACTTC
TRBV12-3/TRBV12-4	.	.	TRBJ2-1	CASSQSEFEQFF	TGTGCCAGCAGTCAGTCCGAGTTTGAGCAGTTCTTC
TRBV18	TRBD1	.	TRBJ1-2	CASSGTANYGYTF	TGTGCCAGCTCAGGGACAGCTAACTATGGCTACACCTTC
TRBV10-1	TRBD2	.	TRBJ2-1	CASSPGTILAGVYNEQFF	TGCGCCAGCAGTCCAGGAACGATACTAGCGGGGGTGTACAATGAGCAGTTCTTC
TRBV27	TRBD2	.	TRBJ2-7	CASQKPGGPYEQYF	TGTGCCAGCCAGAAACCGGGAGGTCCTTACGAGCAGTACTTC
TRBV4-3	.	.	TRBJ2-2	CAAPAATNTGELFF	TGCGCCGCCCCGGCCGCAACGAACACCGGGGAGCTGTTTTTT
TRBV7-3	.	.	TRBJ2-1	CASSPEGVSYNEQFF	TGTGCCAGCAGCCCCGAGGGGGTTTCCTACAATGAGCAGTTCTTC
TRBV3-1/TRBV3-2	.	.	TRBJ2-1	CASSQASGSYNEQFF	TGTGCCAGCAGCCAAGCCAGCGGAAGCTACAATGAGCAGTTCTTC
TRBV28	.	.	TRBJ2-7	CASSLRFEQYF	TGTGCCAGCAGTTTACGATTTGAGCAGTACTTC